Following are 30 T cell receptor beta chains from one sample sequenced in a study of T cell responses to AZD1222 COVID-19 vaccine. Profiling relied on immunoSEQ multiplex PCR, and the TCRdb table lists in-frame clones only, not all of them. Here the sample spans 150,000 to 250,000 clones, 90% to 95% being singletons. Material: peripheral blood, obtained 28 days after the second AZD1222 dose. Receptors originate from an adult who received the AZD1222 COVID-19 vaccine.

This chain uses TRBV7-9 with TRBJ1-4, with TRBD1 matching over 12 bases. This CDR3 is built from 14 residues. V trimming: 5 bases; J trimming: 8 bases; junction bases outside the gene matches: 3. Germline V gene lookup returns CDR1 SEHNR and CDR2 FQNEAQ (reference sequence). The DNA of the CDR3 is TGTGCCAGCAGCGGGACAGGGGGCCTGGAAAAACTGTTTTTT. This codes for CASSGTGGLEKLFF.

CDR3 amino acids: CASSQTSGSADEQFF. The CDR3 DNA sequence: TGTGCCAGCAGCCAGACTAGCGGGAGTGCCGATGAGCAGTTCTTC. The chain is built from TRBV14 and TRBJ2-1, with 12 positions matching TRBD2. Germline trimming cut 3 bases from V and 8 bases from J; bases unmatched to any gene: 5. Germline CDR1 and CDR2: SGHDN and FVKESK. CDR3 length equals 15 residues.

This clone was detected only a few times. The CDR3 sequence is CASSDPQILGVSYNEQFF. As DNA, the CDR3 is TGCGCCAGCAGTGATCCCCAAATCCTGGGGGTATCCTACAATGAGCAGTTCTTC. The chain carries TRBV10-1 and TRBJ2-1; D may match TRBD1 or TRBD2 (5 bases each). CDR1 and CDR2 from the germline V gene are WNHNN and SYGVQD (reference sequence). The CDR3 is 18 residues long. V was shortened by 3 bases and J by 1 base, with 19 bases between the two germline ends.

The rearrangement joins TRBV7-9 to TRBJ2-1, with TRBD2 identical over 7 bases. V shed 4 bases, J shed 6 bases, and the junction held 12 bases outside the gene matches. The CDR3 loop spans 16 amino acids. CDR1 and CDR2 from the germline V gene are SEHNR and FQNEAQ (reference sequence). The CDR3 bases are TGTGCCAGCAGCTCTAGCGGAACTAGTGTCCTCAATGAGCAGTTCTTC. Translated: CASSSSGTSVLNEQFF. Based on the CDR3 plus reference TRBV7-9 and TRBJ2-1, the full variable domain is DTGVSQNPRHKITKRGQNVTFRCDPISEHNRLYWYRQTLGQGPEFLTYFQNEAQLEKSRLLSDRFSAERPKGSFSTLEIQRTEQGDSAMYLCASSSSGTSVLNEQFFGPGTRLTVL.

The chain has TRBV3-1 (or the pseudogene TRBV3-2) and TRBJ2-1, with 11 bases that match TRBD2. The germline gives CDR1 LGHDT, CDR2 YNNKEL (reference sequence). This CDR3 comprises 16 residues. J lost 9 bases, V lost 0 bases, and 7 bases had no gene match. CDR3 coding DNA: TGTGCCAGCAGCCAAGAAGGTAGCGGGAGGGCTGCTGAGCAGTTCTTC. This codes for CASSQEGSGRAAEQFF.

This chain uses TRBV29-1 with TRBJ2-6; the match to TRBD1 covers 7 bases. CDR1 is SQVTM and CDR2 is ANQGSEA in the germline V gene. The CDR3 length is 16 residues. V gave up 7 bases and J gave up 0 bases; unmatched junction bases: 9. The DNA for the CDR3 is TGCAGCGCCCCACAGGGGTCGGGCTCTGGGGCCAACGTCCTGACTTTC. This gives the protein CSAPQGSGSGANVLTF.

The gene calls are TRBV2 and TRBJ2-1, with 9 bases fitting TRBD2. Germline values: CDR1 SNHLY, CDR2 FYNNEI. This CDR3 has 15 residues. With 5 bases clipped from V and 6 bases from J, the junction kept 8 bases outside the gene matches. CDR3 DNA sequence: TGTGCCAGCAGTTACCTGGCTAGCGGGATCAATGAGCAGTTCTTC. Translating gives CASSYLASGINEQFF.

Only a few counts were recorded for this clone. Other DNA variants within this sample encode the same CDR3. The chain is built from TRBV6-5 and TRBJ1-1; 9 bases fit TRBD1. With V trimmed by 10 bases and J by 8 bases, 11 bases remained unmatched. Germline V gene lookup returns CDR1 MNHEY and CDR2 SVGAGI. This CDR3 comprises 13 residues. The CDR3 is CATHTGTGNEAFF. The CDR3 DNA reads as TGTGCCACGCATACCGGGACAGGGAACGAAGCTTTCTTT.

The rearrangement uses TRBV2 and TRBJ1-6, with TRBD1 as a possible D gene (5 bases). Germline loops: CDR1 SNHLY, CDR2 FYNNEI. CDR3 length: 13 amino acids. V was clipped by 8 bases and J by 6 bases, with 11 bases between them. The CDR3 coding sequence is TGTGCCAGCGGTCCCGGGGGTAATTCACCCCTCCACTTT. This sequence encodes CASGPGGNSPLHF.

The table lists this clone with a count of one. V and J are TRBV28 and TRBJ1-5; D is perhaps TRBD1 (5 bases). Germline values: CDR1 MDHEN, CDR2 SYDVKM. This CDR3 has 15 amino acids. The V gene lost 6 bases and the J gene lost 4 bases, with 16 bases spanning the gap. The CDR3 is CASSTPGRTNQPQHF. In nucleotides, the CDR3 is TGTGCCAGCAGCACCCCGGGACGCACAAATCAGCCCCAGCATTTT.

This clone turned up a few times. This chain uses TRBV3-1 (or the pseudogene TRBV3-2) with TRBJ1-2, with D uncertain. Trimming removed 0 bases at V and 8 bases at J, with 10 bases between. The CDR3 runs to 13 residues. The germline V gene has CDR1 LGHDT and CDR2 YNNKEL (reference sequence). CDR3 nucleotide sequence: TGTGCCAGCAGCCAAGAGAAGGGAATCGGCTACACCTTC. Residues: CASSQEKGIGYTF.

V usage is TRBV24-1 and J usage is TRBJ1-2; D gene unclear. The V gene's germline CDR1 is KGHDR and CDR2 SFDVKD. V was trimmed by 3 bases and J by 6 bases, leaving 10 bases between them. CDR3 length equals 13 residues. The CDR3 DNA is TGTGCCACCAGTGATGGAGGCTGGGATGGCTACACCTTC. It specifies CATSDGGWDGYTF.

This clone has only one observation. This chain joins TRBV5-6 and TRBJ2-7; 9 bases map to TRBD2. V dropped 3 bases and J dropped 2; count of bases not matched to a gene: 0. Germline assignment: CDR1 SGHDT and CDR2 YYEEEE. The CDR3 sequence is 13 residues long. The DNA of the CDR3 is TGTGCCAGCAGCTCTAGCGGGGCCTACGAGCAGTACTTC. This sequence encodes CASSSSGAYEQYF.

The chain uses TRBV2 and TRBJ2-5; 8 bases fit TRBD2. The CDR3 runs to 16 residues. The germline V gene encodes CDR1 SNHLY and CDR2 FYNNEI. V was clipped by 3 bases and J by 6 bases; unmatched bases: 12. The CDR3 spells CASSEQAGAARKTQYF. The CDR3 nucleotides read TGTGCCAGCAGTGAGCAAGCGGGAGCCGCCAGGAAGACCCAGTACTTC.

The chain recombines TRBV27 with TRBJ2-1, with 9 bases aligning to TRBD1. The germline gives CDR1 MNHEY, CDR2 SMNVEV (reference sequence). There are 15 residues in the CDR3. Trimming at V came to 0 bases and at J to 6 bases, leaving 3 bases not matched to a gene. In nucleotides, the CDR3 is TGTGCCAGCAGTTTATCAGACAGGGGGAGCAATGAGCAGTTCTTC. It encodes CASSLSDRGSNEQFF.

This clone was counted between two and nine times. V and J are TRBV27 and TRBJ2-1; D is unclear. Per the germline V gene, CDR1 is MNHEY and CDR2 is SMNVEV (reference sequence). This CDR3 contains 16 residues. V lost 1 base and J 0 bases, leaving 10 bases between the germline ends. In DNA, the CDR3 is TGTGCCAGCAGTTTATGGGTTAGAGACTCCTACAATGAGCAGTTCTTC. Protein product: CASSLWVRDSYNEQFF.

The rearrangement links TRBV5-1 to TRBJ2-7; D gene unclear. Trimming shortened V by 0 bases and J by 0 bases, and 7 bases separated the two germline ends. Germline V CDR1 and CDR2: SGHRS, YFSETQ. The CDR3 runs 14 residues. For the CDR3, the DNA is TGCGCCAGCAGCTTGGGCACACCCTCCTACGAGCAGTACTTC. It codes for CASSLGTPSYEQYF.

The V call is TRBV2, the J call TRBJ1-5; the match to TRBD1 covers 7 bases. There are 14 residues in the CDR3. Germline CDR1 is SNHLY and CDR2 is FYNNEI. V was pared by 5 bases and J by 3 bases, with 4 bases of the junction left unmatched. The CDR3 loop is CASSRQGYNQPQHF. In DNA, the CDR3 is TGTGCCAGCAGTCGACAGGGATACAATCAGCCCCAGCATTTT. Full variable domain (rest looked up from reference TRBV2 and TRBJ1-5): EPEVTQTPSHQVTQMGQEVILRCVPISNHLYFYWYRQILGQKVEFLVSFYNNEISEKSEIFDDQFSVERPDGSNFTLKIRSTKLEDSAMYFCASSRQGYNQPQHFGDGTRLSIL.

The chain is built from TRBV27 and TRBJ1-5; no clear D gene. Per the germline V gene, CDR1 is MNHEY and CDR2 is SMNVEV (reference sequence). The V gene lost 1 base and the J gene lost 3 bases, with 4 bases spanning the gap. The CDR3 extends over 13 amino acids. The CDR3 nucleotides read TGTGCCAGCAGTTTATGGGTCAATCAGCCCCAGCATTTT. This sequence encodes CASSLWVNQPQHF.

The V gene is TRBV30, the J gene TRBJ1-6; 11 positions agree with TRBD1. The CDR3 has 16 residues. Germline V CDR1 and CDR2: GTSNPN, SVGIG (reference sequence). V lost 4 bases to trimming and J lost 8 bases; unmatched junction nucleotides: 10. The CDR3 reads CAWTERDRGLYSPLHF. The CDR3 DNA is TGTGCCTGGACTGAGAGGGACAGGGGGTTATATTCACCCCTCCACTTT.

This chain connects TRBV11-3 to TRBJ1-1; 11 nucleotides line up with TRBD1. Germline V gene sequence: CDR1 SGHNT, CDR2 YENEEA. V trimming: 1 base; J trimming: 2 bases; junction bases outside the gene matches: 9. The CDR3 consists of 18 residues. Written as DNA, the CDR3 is TGTGCCAGCAGCTTAGGAGGCTGGACAGGGGGCATTAACACTGAAGCTTTCTTT. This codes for CASSLGGWTGGINTEAFF.

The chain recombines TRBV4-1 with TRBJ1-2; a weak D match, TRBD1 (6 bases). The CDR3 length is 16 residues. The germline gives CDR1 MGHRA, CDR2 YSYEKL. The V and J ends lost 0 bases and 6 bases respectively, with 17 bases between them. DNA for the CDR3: TGCGCCAGCAGCCAAGATAGGAGCACAGGGAGGGATGGCTACACCTTC. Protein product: CASSQDRSTGRDGYTF.

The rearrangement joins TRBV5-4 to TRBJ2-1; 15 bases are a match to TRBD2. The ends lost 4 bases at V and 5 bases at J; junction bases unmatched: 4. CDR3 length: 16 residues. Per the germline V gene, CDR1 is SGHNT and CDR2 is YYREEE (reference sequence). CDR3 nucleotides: TGTGCCAGCAGCCAAGGACTAGCGGGAGGGAACAATGAGCAGTTCTTC. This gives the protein CASSQGLAGGNNEQFF.

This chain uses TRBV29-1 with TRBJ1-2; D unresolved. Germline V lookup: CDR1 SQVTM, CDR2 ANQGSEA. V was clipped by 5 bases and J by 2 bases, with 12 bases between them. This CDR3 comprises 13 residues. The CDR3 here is CSVRNEYNYGYTF. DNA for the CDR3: TGCAGCGTTCGGAATGAGTACAACTATGGCTACACCTTC.

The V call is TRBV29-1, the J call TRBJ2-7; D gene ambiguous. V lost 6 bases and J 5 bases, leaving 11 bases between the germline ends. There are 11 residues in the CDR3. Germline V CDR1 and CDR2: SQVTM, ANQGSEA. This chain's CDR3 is CSVPNGHEQYF. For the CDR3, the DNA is TGCAGCGTACCGAATGGGCACGAGCAGTACTTC.

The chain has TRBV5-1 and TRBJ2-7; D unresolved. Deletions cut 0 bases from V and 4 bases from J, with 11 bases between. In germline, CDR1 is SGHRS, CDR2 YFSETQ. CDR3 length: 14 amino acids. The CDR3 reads CASSLDGYLYEQYF. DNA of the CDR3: TGCGCCAGCAGCTTGGACGGCTACCTATACGAGCAGTACTTC.

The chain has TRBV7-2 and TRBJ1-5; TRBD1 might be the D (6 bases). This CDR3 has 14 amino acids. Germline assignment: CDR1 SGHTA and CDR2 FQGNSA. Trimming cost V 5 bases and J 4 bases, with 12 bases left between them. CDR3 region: CASSQIGGNQPQHF. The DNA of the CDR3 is TGTGCCAGCAGCCAGATAGGGGGGAATCAGCCCCAGCATTTT.

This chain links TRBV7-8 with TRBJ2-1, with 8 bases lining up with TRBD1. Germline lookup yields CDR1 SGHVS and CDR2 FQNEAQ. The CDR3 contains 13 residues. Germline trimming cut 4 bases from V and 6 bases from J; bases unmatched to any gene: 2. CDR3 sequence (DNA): TGTGCCAGCAGCTCCGGACAGGGCAATGAGCAGTTCTTC. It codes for CASSSGQGNEQFF.

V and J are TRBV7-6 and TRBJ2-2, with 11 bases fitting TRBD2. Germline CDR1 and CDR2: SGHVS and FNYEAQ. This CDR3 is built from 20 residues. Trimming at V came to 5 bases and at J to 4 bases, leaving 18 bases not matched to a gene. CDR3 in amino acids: CASSPTRPTSGRGSTGELFF. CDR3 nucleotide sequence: TGTGCCAGCAGCCCCACCCGACCTACTAGCGGGAGAGGTAGCACCGGGGAGCTGTTTTTT.

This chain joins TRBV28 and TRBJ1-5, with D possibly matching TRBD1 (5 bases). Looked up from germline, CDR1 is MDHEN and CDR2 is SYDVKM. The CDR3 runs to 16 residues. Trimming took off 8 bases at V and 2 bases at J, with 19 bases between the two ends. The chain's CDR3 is CASLGRGTRGNQPQHF. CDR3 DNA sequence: TGTGCCAGCCTGGGACGGGGGACTCGTGGCAATCAGCCCCAGCATTTT.